A single sample gave rise to the 18 T cell receptor beta chains below, sequenced in a study of monozygotic twins with inflammatory bowel disease. TCRdb re-analyzed the 5' RACE reads; it lists each CDR3 protein once, without DNA. In all, the sample yields around 400,000 distinct CDR3 sequences. The specimen was blood. The receptors originated from a human donor with ulcerative colitis or Crohn's disease, or a healthy co-twin of an affected twin (not recorded which).

V is TRBV4-2 and J is TRBJ1-4. The CDR3 sequence is 12 residues long. Germline CDR1 reads LGHNA; CDR2 reads YNFKEQ. The CDR3 loop is CASSLIAGKLFF.

CDR3 loop: CASSEAGGYDYGYTF. The gene calls are TRBV25-1 and TRBJ1-2. The CDR3 contains 15 residues. Germline V gene data show CDR1 as MGHDK and CDR2 as SYGVNS.

The chain carries TRBV30 and TRBJ1-3. The CDR3 length is 13 residues. CDR1 is GTSNPN, CDR2 SVGIG, per germline (reference sequence). The CDR3 reads CATRGQSGNTIYF.

The J gene is TRBJ1-1, the V gene TRBV7-2; the TCRdb call, TRBD1, lacks DNA for checking. Germline CDR1 and CDR2: SGHTA and FQGNSA. The CDR3 extends over 16 amino acids. The CDR3 here is CASSPTGMRGETEAFF.

The genes are TRBV28 and TRBJ2-2. Germline V gene data show CDR1 as MDHEN and CDR2 as SYDVKM. The CDR3 covers 12 residues. This chain's CDR3 is CASSTPTGELFF.

This chain joins TRBV20-1 and TRBJ2-7; TCRdb reports TRBD1, a call that lacks DNA to check it against. The germline gives CDR1 DFQATT, CDR2 SNEGSKA (reference sequence). There are 13 residues in the CDR3. The CDR3: CSAFRQGTGEQYF.

V usage is TRBV20-1 and J usage is TRBJ1-6; TCRdb outputs TRBD1, but without DNA this stays unchecked. The CDR3 totals 14 residues. From germline, CDR1 is DFQATT and CDR2 SNEGSKA (reference sequence). CDR3 residues: CSAPRDPGGSPLHF.

The V gene is TRBV7-9, the J gene TRBJ1-1; with no DNA, the TCRdb D assignment of TRBD1 cannot be verified. CDR1 is SEHNR and CDR2 is FQNEAQ in the germline V gene (reference sequence). CDR3 length: 13 residues. CDR3 in amino acids: CASRGQGETEAFF.

This rearrangement joins TRBV7-2 to TRBJ2-3; the TCRdb call, TRBD2, lacks DNA for checking. The CDR3 length is 16 residues. The germline gives CDR1 SGHTA, CDR2 FQGNSA. CDR3 residues: CASSTTSGRSTDTQYF.

The genes are TRBV29-1 and TRBJ2-3; with no DNA, the TCRdb D assignment of TRBD1 cannot be verified. Germline assignment: CDR1 SQVTM and CDR2 ANQGSEA. The CDR3 extends over 14 amino acids. CDR3 region: CSVEGGAGTDTQYF.

The chain combines TRBV3-1 with TRBJ2-3; the D gene TCRdb calls, TRBD2, cannot be checked with no DNA. This CDR3 has 14 residues. From germline, CDR1 is LGHDT and CDR2 YNNKEL (reference sequence). CDR3 loop: CASSQGLPTDTQYF.

The chain employs TRBV20-1 and TRBJ2-7; lacking DNA, the TRBD2 call made by TCRdb goes unchecked. The germline V gene encodes CDR1 DFQATT and CDR2 SNEGSKA (reference sequence). The CDR3 is made up of 15 amino acids. The CDR3 spells CSARVVGGPKYEQYF.

The rearrangement uses TRBV19 and TRBJ1-1. The CDR3 extends over 13 amino acids. The V gene's germline CDR1 is LNHDA and CDR2 SQIVND (reference sequence). CDR3 protein: CASSSSLWDEAFF. Looking up the rest from reference TRBV19 and TRBJ1-1 gives the full variable domain: DGGITQSPKYLFRKEGQNVTLSCEQNLNHDAMYWYRQDPGQGLRLIYYSQIVNDFQKGDIAEGYSVSREKKESFPLTVTSAQKNPTAFYLCASSSSLWDEAFFGQGTRLTVV.

The chain combines TRBV12-3 or TRBV12-4 with TRBJ2-1; checking the TCRdb D call of TRBD2 is not possible without DNA. This CDR3 region has 15 residues. CDR3 in amino acids: CASSEASGRPNEQFF.

This rearrangement joins TRBV18 to TRBJ2-7. There are 13 residues in the CDR3. CDR1 is KGHSH, CDR2 LQKENI, per germline. CDR3 sequence reads: CASSQSSGYEQYF. The variable domain in full, with the rest retrieved from reference TRBV18 and TRBJ2-7, is NAGVMQNPRHLVRRRGQEARLRCSPMKGHSHVYWYRQLPEEGLKFMVYLQKENIIDESGMPKERFSAEFPKEGPSILRIQQVVRGDSAAYFCASSQSSGYEQYFGPGTRLTVT.

This chain joins TRBV2 and TRBJ2-1; no DNA is available, so the TRBD1 call from TCRdb remains unchecked. CDR1 and CDR2 from the germline V gene are SNHLY and FYNNEI. This CDR3 is built from 16 residues. CDR3 region: CASSESLGQGYNEQFF.

The chain has TRBV30 and TRBJ2-7; the TRBD1 assignment by TCRdb is unverifiable without DNA. This CDR3 comprises 16 residues. Germline CDR1 GTSNPN, CDR2 SVGIG (reference sequence). The CDR3 reads CAWSIAGKGGSYEQYF.

The V gene is TRBV2, the J gene TRBJ2-3; the TRBD2 assignment by TCRdb is unverifiable without DNA. Germline assignment: CDR1 SNHLY and CDR2 FYNNEI. The CDR3 contains 21 residues. The CDR3 protein is CASEDGRVTGTSGRALHTQYF. The whole variable domain, remainder taken from reference TRBV2 and TRBJ2-3, is EPEVTQTPSHQVTQMGQEVILRCVPISNHLYFYWYRQILGQKVEFLVSFYNNEISEKSEIFDDQFSVERPDGSNFTLKIRSTKLEDSAMYFCASEDGRVTGTSGRALHTQYFGPGTRLTVL.